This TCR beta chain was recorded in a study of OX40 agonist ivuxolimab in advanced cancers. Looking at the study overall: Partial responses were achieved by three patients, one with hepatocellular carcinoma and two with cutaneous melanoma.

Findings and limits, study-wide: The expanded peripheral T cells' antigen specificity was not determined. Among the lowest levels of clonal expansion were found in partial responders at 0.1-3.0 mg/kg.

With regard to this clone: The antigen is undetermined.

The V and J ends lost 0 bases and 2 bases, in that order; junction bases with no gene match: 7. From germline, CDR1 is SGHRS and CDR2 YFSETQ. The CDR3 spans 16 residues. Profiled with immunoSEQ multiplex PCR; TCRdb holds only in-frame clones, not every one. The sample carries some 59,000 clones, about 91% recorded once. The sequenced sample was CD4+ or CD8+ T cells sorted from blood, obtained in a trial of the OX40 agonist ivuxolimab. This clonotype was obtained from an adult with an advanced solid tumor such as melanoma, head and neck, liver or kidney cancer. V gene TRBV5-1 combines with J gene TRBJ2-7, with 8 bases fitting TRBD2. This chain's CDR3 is CASSLEGLEGTYEQYF. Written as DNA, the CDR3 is TGCGCCAGCAGCTTGGAGGGACTAGAAGGAACCTACGAGCAGTACTTC.